A single sample gave rise to the 4 T cell receptor beta chains below, sequenced in a study of spatial heterogeneity in lung cancer. TCRdb independently ran MiXCR on the 5' RACE reads; one entry per CDR3 protein. The data contain some 54,000 distinct CDR3 sequences, around 7.7% of them singletons. The time point was: blood at routine non-recurrence follow-up after resection. No cell sorting; template was whole RNA from tumor, lung tissue or PBMC. The sample in question was PBMCs, obtained at follow-up. The receptors come from a female donor with early-stage non-small cell lung cancer.

This clonotype has ten or more counts. The rearrangement uses TRBV9 and TRBJ2-2, with 9 positions matching TRBD1. V lost 4 bases to trimming and J lost 7 bases; unmatched junction nucleotides: 8. Germline loops: CDR1 SGDLS, CDR2 YYNGEE. The CDR3 runs to 15 residues. The CDR3 spells CASSFTQGADGELFF. The CDR3 nucleotides are TGTGCCAGCAGCTTCACACAGGGGGCCGACGGGGAGCTGTTTTTT.

A few counts support this clonotype. The chain carries TRBV5-4 and TRBJ1-3, with 11 positions matching TRBD1. Germline CDR1 reads SGHNT; CDR2 reads YYREEE (reference sequence). J lost 1 base, V lost 4 bases, and 7 bases had no gene match. This CDR3 comprises 17 residues. CDR3 bases: TGTGCCAGCAGCACCCCGGACAGGGGGCAGTCTGGAAACACCATATATTTT. It encodes CASSTPDRGQSGNTIYF.

This clonotype came up a few times. The chain recombines TRBV11-2 with TRBJ2-1; 8 nucleotides match TRBD2. V lost 5 bases and J lost 2; bases outside the gene matches: 8. The germline CDR1 and CDR2 sequences are SGHAT and FQNNGV. The CDR3 runs to 16 residues. The CDR3 region has the DNA TGTGCCAGCAGCCCCGTGACCGGGGGGGCCTACAATGAGCAGTTCTTC. Its protein product is CASSPVTGGAYNEQFF. The entire variable domain, with the rest obtained from reference TRBV11-2 and TRBJ2-1, is as follows: EAGVAQSPRYKIIEKRQSVAFWCNPISGHATLYWYQQILGQGPKLLIQFQNNGVVDDSQLPKDRFSAERLKGVDSTLKIQPAKLEDSAVYLCASSPVTGGAYNEQFFGPGTRLTVL.

This clonotype was seen repeatedly, ten times or more. The chain is built from TRBV11-2 and TRBJ2-2, with D possibly being TRBD2 (6 bases). Trimming removed 5 bases at V and 11 bases at J, with 15 bases between. CDR3 size: 13 residues. CDR1 and CDR2 from the germline V gene are SGHAT and FQNNGV. In nucleotides, the CDR3 is TGTGCCAGCAGCCACCTACTAGCAGGCGAGCTGTTTTTT. Translation: CASSHLLAGELFF.